A single sample is the source of the 27 T cell receptor beta chains below, sequenced in a study of blood T cell repertoires in COVID-19. Here immunoSEQ multiplex PCR was the method, and the copy in TCRdb shows in-frame clones only, minus some. The sample has 80,000 to 100,000 clones; over 80% are singletons. Material for sequencing was peripheral blood. These receptors all come from a woman older than 75 with active or convalescent COVID-19.

The chain is built from TRBV7-2 and TRBJ1-5, with D maybe TRBD1 (6 bases). CDR1 is SGHTA and CDR2 is FQGNSA in the germline V gene. This CDR3 is built from 15 residues. V lost 1 base to trimming and J lost 7 bases, with 14 bases between them. CDR3 sequence (DNA): TGTGCCAGCAGCTTAGGCGGGGGGCCGGGACAGCCCCAGCATTTT. Protein: CASSLGGGPGQPQHF.

This rearrangement joins TRBV27 to TRBJ2-1; TRBD2 matches 9 bases. Trimming removed 5 bases from V and 4 bases from J; junction bases left unmatched: 9. The CDR3 consists of 16 residues. Germline CDR1 reads MNHEY; CDR2 reads SMNVEV (reference sequence). The CDR3 protein is CASSPRGGGFYNEQFF. The CDR3 bases are TGTGCCAGCAGTCCCCGCGGGGGGGGGTTTTACAATGAGCAGTTCTTC.

The chain carries TRBV4-3 and TRBJ2-3; TRBD1 matches 7 bases. The V segment lost 5 bases and the J segment 6 bases; nucleotides outside the gene matches: 11. Germline lookup yields CDR1 LGHNA and CDR2 YSLEER. The CDR3 has 15 residues. For the CDR3, the DNA is TGCGCCAGCAGCACCCGGACAGGTGCCTGGGATACGCAGTATTTT. Amino acids: CASSTRTGAWDTQYF.

V is TRBV30 and J is TRBJ1-4; unclear D gene. The CDR3 has 13 amino acids. V was cut by 1 base and J by 5 bases, with 8 bases left in between. Germline CDR1 GTSNPN, CDR2 SVGIG (reference sequence). The CDR3 loop is CAWSEQPNEKLFF. CDR3 nucleotides: TGTGCCTGGAGTGAACAGCCCAATGAAAAACTGTTTTTT. The full variable domain, with the rest looked up from reference TRBV30 and TRBJ1-4, is SQTIHQWPATLVQPVGSPLSLECTVEGTSNPNLYWYRQAAGRGLQLLFYSVGIGQISSEVPQNLSASRPQDRQFILSSKKLLLSDSGFYLCAWSEQPNEKLFFGSGTQLSVL.

The chain carries TRBV24-1 and TRBJ2-3; 9 bases fit TRBD1. The germline V gene has CDR1 KGHDR and CDR2 SFDVKD. This CDR3 is built from 16 residues. The junction had 7 bases not matched to a gene; V was cut back by 3 bases and J by 4 bases. CDR3 residues: CATSDGDRVGADTQYF. For the CDR3, the DNA is TGTGCCACCAGTGATGGGGACAGGGTGGGCGCAGATACGCAGTATTTT.

This clone was seen once. The rearrangement uses TRBV24-1 and TRBJ2-3; 10 bases are shared with TRBD2. Germline CDR1 and CDR2: KGHDR and SFDVKD. The CDR3 totals 17 residues. J lost 0 bases, V lost 4 bases, and 6 bases had no gene match. The CDR3 is CATSESRLAGSTDTQYF. The CDR3 DNA follows: TGTGCCACCAGTGAGTCGAGACTAGCGGGTAGCACAGATACGCAGTATTTT.

The chain links TRBV14 to TRBJ1-5; TRBD1 agrees at 8 bases. Germline loops: CDR1 SGHDN, CDR2 FVKESK. This CDR3 comprises 18 residues. V lost 1 base to trimming and J lost 3 bases; unmatched junction nucleotides: 11. The CDR3 nucleotides are TGTGCCAGCAGCCAAGCGCGGAGGACAGGGCCCTTCAATCAGCCCCAGCATTTT. This encodes CASSQARRTGPFNQPQHF.

This rearrangement joins TRBV18 to TRBJ1-3; 8 bases fit TRBD1. CDR1 and CDR2 from the germline V gene are KGHSH and LQKENI. The trim removed 5 bases at V and 6 bases at J, leaving 3 bases unmatched. The CDR3 runs 13 residues. The CDR3 DNA is TGTGCCAGCTCAGTGGACAGGGCAAACACCATATATTTT. Its protein product is CASSVDRANTIYF.

The V and J genes are TRBV11-2 and TRBJ1-1; no reliable D call. The CDR3 is 16 residues long. Per germline, CDR1 SGHAT and CDR2 FQNNGV. V was pared by 6 bases and J by 7 bases, with 24 bases between. Here the CDR3 DNA reads TGTGCCAGCAGAATAGATCAGTATCGGGGAACGGATGAAGCTTTCTTT. Translating gives CASRIDQYRGTDEAFF.

V is TRBV6-2 or TRBV6-3 and J is TRBJ2-4; a possible D gene is TRBD1 (6 bases). The germline V and J ends were trimmed by 4 bases and 6 bases, with 19 bases remaining between them. The CDR3 has 16 amino acids. The germline CDR1 and CDR2 sequences are MNHEY and SVGEGT. Here the CDR3 DNA reads TGTGCCAGCAGTTTGGCCACTTCAGGGGCGGCAAACATTCAGTACTTC. It encodes CASSLATSGAANIQYF.

The chain combines TRBV2 with TRBJ1-4; 7 nucleotides line up with TRBD1. CDR1 and CDR2 from the germline V gene are SNHLY and FYNNEI. V trimming: 4 bases; J trimming: 4 bases; junction bases outside the gene matches: 6. The CDR3 runs 15 residues. DNA of the CDR3: TGTGCCAGCAGTGCAGGACAGGCCGTTAATGAAAAACTGTTTTTT. Protein product: CASSAGQAVNEKLFF. The full variable domain, in which reference TRBV2 and TRBJ1-4 provide the parts outside the CDR3, is EPEVTQTPSHQVTQMGQEVILRCVPISNHLYFYWYRQILGQKVEFLVSFYNNEISEKSEIFDDQFSVERPDGSNFTLKIRSTKLEDSAMYFCASSAGQAVNEKLFFGSGTQLSVL.

The genes are TRBV19 and TRBJ1-2; unclear D gene. Germline CDR1 and CDR2: LNHDA and SQIVND (reference sequence). The CDR3 loop spans 13 amino acids. V lost 10 bases and J lost 3, with 15 bases in between. The chain's CDR3 is CATQQNVDYGYTF. The CDR3 bases are TGTGCCACCCAACAGAACGTAGACTATGGCTACACCTTC.

This clone occurred many times. This rearrangement joins TRBV7-9 to TRBJ1-1; maybe TRBD1 (5 bases). The germline V and J ends were trimmed by 1 base and 0 bases, with 6 bases remaining between them. This CDR3 spans 14 amino acids. Germline V gene sequence: CDR1 SEHNR, CDR2 FQNEAQ (reference sequence). The CDR3: CASSLGQLNTEAFF. The CDR3 DNA sequence: TGTGCCAGCAGCTTAGGACAGTTGAACACTGAAGCTTTCTTT.

Here the CDR3 DNA reads TGCGCCAGCAGGGCCCATAGCGGGAGCTCCTACAATGAGCAGTTCTTC. This encodes CASRAHSGSSYNEQFF. This chain connects TRBV5-1 to TRBJ2-1, with TRBD2 matching 9 bases. Trimming at V came to 5 bases and at J to 0 bases, leaving 6 bases not matched to a gene. The CDR3 consists of 16 residues. Germline CDR1 SGHRS, CDR2 YFSETQ.

The table lists this clone with a few counts. The chain carries TRBV19 and TRBJ2-3, with D hard to call. V was shortened by 2 bases and J by 9 bases, with 15 bases between the two germline ends. The CDR3 covers 14 residues. Per the germline V gene, CDR1 is LNHDA and CDR2 is SQIVND (reference sequence). In nucleotides, the CDR3 is TGTGCCAGTAGTATATCGAGATTTCCCTCAACGCAGTATTTT. Translating gives CASSISRFPSTQYF.

The chain joins TRBV27 to TRBJ1-4; 10 bases line up with TRBD1. After removal of 6 bases from V and 7 bases from J, the junction contained 5 bases not matched to a gene. The CDR3 contains 14 residues. CDR1 MNHEY and CDR2 SMNVEV come from the germline V gene (reference sequence). Here the CDR3 DNA reads TGTGCCAGCAGGAGGACAGGGGGTTTTGAAAAACTGTTTTTT. Translated: CASRRTGGFEKLFF.

V gene TRBV6-5 combines with J gene TRBJ2-3, with TRBD1 identical over 10 bases. Germline V gene sequence: CDR1 MNHEY, CDR2 SVGAGI. This CDR3 contains 15 residues. J lost 2 bases, V lost 7 bases, and 6 bases had no gene match. CDR3 sequence: CASTGDRGPTDTQYF. CDR3 coding DNA: TGTGCCAGCACAGGGGACAGGGGACCCACAGATACGCAGTATTTT.

V and J are TRBV14 and TRBJ2-1; D is perhaps TRBD2 (5 bases). Germline values: CDR1 SGHDN, CDR2 FVKESK. The CDR3 has 14 amino acids. Trimming took off 5 bases at V and 7 bases at J, with 15 bases between the two ends. The CDR3 DNA reads as TGTGCCAGCAGCTTCCGCGCGCCGGGGAATGAGCAGTTCTTC. As protein: CASSFRAPGNEQFF.

The chain uses TRBV6-1 and TRBJ1-2; D gene unclear. The V gene's germline CDR1 is MNHNS and CDR2 SASEGT. This CDR3 spans 14 amino acids. V was trimmed by 1 base and J by 8 bases, leaving 14 bases between them. The CDR3 region is CASSEVYTPGGYTF. For the CDR3, the DNA is TGTGCCAGCAGTGAAGTTTACACCCCGGGGGGCTACACCTTC.

The chain carries TRBV6-6 and TRBJ1-5; 7 bases line up with TRBD1. CDR1 and CDR2 (germline): MNHNY, SVGAGI (reference sequence). The CDR3 consists of 14 residues. J was trimmed by 6 bases and V by 6 bases; bases with no gene match: 8. The CDR3 sequence: CASRRQGGSQPQHF. As DNA, the CDR3 is TGTGCCAGCAGAAGACAGGGAGGCAGTCAGCCCCAGCATTTT.

The chain employs TRBV5-1 and TRBJ2-2; 8 nucleotides align to TRBD2. Germline CDR1 SGHRS, CDR2 YFSETQ. The CDR3 runs 17 residues. The V segment lost 0 bases and the J segment 7 bases; nucleotides outside the gene matches: 11. DNA of the CDR3: TGCGCCAGCAGCTTGGCCCCAGCGGGGGCCCTAGGCGGGGAGCTGTTTTTT. Protein: CASSLAPAGALGGELFF.

V gene TRBV10-2 combines with J gene TRBJ2-7, with a weak D call TRBD2 (6 bases). The V gene's germline CDR1 is WSHSY and CDR2 SAAADI. Trimming removed 4 bases at V and 7 bases at J, with 8 bases between. This CDR3 region has 11 residues. The CDR3 region is CASSARGEQYF. As DNA, the CDR3 is TGCGCCAGCAGTGCCCGGGGGGAGCAGTACTTC.

The V and J genes are TRBV7-9 and TRBJ1-1; TRBD1 agrees at 7 bases. Trimming cost V 4 bases and J 5 bases; bases outside gene matches: 7. The CDR3 extends over 14 amino acids. Germline V gene sequence: CDR1 SEHNR, CDR2 FQNEAQ (reference sequence). In DNA form, the CDR3 reads TGTGCCAGCAGCTACTTGACAGGGTATACTGAAGCTTTCTTT. Amino acid sequence: CASSYLTGYTEAFF.

This clone was seen more than once but under ten times. This rearrangement joins TRBV18 to TRBJ2-2; the match to TRBD2 covers 7 bases. CDR3 length: 16 amino acids. Per germline, CDR1 KGHSH and CDR2 LQKENI. V shed 3 bases, J shed 3 bases, and the junction held 7 bases outside the gene matches. CDR3 protein: CASSPKRLADTGELFF. CDR3 sequence (DNA): TGTGCCAGCTCACCCAAAAGGCTAGCGGACACCGGGGAGCTGTTTTTT.

The rearrangement uses TRBV10-3 and TRBJ1-3; 7 nucleotides align to TRBD1. This CDR3 comprises 15 residues. Germline V gene data show CDR1 as ENHRY and CDR2 as SYGVKD. The J segment lost 4 bases and the V segment lost 5 bases, leaving 8 bases of the junction unmatched. CDR3 region: CAISSYRGSGNTIYF. DNA of the CDR3: TGTGCCATCAGTTCCTACAGGGGTTCAGGAAACACCATATATTTT.

The chain combines TRBV19 with TRBJ1-4; D not resolved. The germline V gene has CDR1 LNHDA and CDR2 SQIVND (reference sequence). This CDR3 region has 13 residues. The ends were cut back, 3 bases at V and 5 bases at J, with 7 bases in the middle. The CDR3 region has the DNA TGTGCCAGTAGTATTAACGGGAATGAAAAACTGTTTTTT. This encodes CASSINGNEKLFF.

This clone showed up just once. This chain links TRBV4-3 with TRBJ2-3; D is possibly TRBD2 (5 bases). V lost 0 bases and J lost 2, with 18 bases in between. Germline V gives CDR1 LGHNA, CDR2 YSLEER. The CDR3 covers 18 residues. The CDR3 DNA follows: TGCGCCAGCAGCCAAGAGCGGGCCGTCTCCCTAGCCACAGATACGCAGTATTTT. This translates into CASSQERAVSLATDTQYF.